These T cell receptor beta chains were read from a single sample in a study of blood T cells in healthy people across ages. TCRdb called the 5' RACE reads again in MiXCR, with one record for every CDR3 protein. Of about 620,000 distinct CDR3 sequences in the sample, around 52% were seen once. The sample taken for sequencing was blood. These receptors were taken from a woman aged 80 or over in good health. The conserved cysteine and the conserved F or W are not part of the CDR3 here. The D gene is left open where the match is weak.

TRBD1 NA TRBV20-1 SAPDRPGGEQY
NA TRBJ1-2 TRBV7-9 ASRQTGIYGYT
NA TRBJ1-1 TRBV7-3 ATRIPVDTEAF
TRBD2 TRBJ2-1 TRBV28 ATQGSGGHVSEQF
TRBD2 TRBJ2-3 TRBV9 ASSAGAGGSGDTQY
NA TRBJ2-1 TRBV20-1 SASAGKSPLYNEQF
TRBD1 TRBJ2-5 TRBV28 ASSSPWTGGGETQY
NA TRBJ2-7 TRBV30 AWSSGARGDEQY
NA TRBJ1-5 TRBV20-1 SAGGAGEIIGPQH
TRBD2 TRBJ2-2 TRBV7-3 ASSLQPAGVPGELF
NA TRBJ1-5 TRBV24-1 ATQGSDSNQPQH
TRBD1 TRBJ2-2 TRBV6-5 ASSRGQPNTGELF
NA NA TRBV3-1 ASSQDRTDRQETQY
TRBD2 TRBJ2-5 TRBV5-1 ASSFLAGETQETQY
NA TRBJ2-5 TRBV6-1 ASKPGGRETQY
NA TRBJ2-7 TRBV5-1 ASSFIGGNSYEQY
NA TRBJ2-4 TRBV24-1 ATSDSKGGPRAKNIQY
TRBD1 TRBJ1-6 TRBV12-3/TRBV12-4 ASRAGGAPLH